The source of this TCR beta chain is a study of glioma-infiltrating T cells. Study outcomes and limitations: Tissue-blood divergence was below expectation in non-neoplastic patients, above in gliomas.

V lost 0 bases to trimming and J lost 2 bases, with 9 bases between them. The CDR3 runs to 14 residues. Germline V gene data show CDR1 as SGDLS and CDR2 as YYNGEE. A remark on this clonotype: Its antigen remains unknown.

The iRepertoire nested amplicon-rescue multiplex PCR amplified TCR alpha and beta CDR3s from RNA. For one-step reverse transcription and amplification, roughly 85-450 ng of tissue mRNA or PBMC total RNA was used. Via MiXCR, TCRdb re-called the multiplex PCR reads, giving one row per CDR3 protein. Among 150,000 or so distinct CDR3 sequences, approximately 39% were seen once, and the ten largest hold 20%. The chain couples TRBV9 to TRBJ2-7; D not resolved. The source of this sequence is a human donor with low-grade glioma or glioblastoma, undergoing nonglioma brain surgery, or in good health (not recorded which). Sequences were obtained from glioma tissue, nonneoplastic brain tissue, or PBMCs (not recorded which). The CDR3 DNA sequence: TGTGCCAGCAGCGTAGATCTGGACCCCTACGAGCAGTACTTC. This translates into CASSVDLDPYEQYF. The whole variable domain, remainder taken from reference TRBV9 and TRBJ2-7, is DSGVTQTPKHLITATGQRVTLRCSPRSGDLSVYWYQQSLDQGLQFLIQYYNGEERAKGNILERFSAQQFPDLHSELNLSSLELGDSALYFCASSVDLDPYEQYFGPGTRLTVT.